What follows describes a single TCR beta chain. Its matching antigen is unknown. This sample is drawn from a study of PD-1 blockade in classical Hodgkin lymphoma. General study results and limits: Partial responders and progressors had significantly lower baseline TCR diversity.

V dropped 9 bases and J dropped 6; count of bases not matched to a gene: 11. The germline V gene encodes CDR1 LNHDA and CDR2 SQIVND (reference sequence). The CDR3 extends over 13 amino acids. All trial patients relapsed after autologous stem cell transplantation. Clones were read by immunoSEQ multiplex PCR, and TCRdb kept only the in-frame ones, dropping some. The sample consists of about 17,000 clones, over 55% of them appearing once. This TCR derives from a human donor with classical Hodgkin lymphoma. Sample: peripheral blood mononuclear cells (PBMCs), taken before the second cycle of nivolumab. The rearrangement joins TRBV19 to TRBJ2-7; 7 bases are a match to TRBD1. CDR3 nucleotides: TGTGCCAGATTAAACAACAGGGGTGGCGAGCAGTACTTC. It is translated as CARLNNRGGEQYF.